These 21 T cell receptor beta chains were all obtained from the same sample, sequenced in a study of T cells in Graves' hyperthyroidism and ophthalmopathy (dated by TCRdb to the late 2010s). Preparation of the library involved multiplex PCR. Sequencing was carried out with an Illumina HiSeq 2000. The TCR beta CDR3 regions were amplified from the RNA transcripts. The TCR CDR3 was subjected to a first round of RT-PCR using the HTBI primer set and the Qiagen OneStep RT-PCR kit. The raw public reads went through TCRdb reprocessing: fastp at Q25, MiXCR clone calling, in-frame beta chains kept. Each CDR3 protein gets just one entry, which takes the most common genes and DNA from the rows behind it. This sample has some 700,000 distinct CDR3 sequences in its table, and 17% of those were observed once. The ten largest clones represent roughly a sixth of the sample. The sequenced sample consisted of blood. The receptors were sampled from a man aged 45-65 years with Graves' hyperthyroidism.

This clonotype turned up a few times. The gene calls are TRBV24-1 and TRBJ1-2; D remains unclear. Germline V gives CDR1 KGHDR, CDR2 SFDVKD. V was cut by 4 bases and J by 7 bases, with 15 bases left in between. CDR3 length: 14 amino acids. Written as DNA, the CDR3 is TGTGCCACCAGTGACCACGGCGAAACCACTGGCTACACCTTC. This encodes CATSDHGETTGYTF.

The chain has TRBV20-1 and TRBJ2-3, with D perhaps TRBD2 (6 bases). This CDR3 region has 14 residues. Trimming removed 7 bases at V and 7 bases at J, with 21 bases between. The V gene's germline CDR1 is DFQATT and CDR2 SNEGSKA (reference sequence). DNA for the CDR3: TGCAGTGTACCCCAACAACGTGGACTACATACGCAGTATTTT. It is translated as CSVPQQRGLHTQYF.

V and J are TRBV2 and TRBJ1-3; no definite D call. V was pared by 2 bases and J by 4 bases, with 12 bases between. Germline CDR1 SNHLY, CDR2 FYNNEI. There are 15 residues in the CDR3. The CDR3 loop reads CASSEKTALGNTIYF. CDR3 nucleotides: TGTGCCAGCAGTGAAAAAACAGCTCTGGGAAACACCATATATTTT.

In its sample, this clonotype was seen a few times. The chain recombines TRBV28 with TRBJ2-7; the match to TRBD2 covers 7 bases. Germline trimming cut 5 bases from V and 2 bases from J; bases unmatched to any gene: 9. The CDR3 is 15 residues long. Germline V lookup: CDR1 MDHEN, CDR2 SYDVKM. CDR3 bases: TGTGCCAGCAGTCGAGGCGGGAGAGCCCCCTACGAGCAGTACTTC. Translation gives CASSRGGRAPYEQYF. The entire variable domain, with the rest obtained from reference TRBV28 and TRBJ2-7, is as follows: DVKVTQSSRYLVKRTGEKVFLECVQDMDHENMFWYRQDPGLGLRLIYFSYDVKMKEKGDIPEGYSVSREKKERFSLILESASTNQTSMYLCASSRGGRAPYEQYFGPGTRLTVT.

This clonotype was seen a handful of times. CDR3 bases: TGCAGTGCTAGACTCTCGAGGGGGGTCACTGAAGCTTTCTTT. Protein sequence: CSARLSRGVTEAFF. This chain joins TRBV20-1 and TRBJ1-1, with D perhaps matching TRBD1 (6 bases). V was cut by 2 bases and J by 4 bases, with 14 bases left in between. The CDR3 runs to 14 residues. Germline V CDR1 and CDR2: DFQATT, SNEGSKA (reference sequence).

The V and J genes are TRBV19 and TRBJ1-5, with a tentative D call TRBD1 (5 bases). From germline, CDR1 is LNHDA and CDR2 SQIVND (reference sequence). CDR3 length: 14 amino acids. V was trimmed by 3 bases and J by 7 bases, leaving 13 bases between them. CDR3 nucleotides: TGTGCCAGTAGTATCCCCGGGGGAAAACAGCCCCAGCATTTT. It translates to CASSIPGGKQPQHF.

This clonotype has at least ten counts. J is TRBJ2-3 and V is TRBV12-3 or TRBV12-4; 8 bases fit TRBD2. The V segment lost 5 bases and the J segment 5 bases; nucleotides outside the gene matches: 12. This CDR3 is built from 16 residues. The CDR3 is CASSLREAGAGDTQYF. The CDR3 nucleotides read TGTGCCAGCAGTCTCCGGGAAGCGGGAGCCGGAGATACGCAGTATTTT.

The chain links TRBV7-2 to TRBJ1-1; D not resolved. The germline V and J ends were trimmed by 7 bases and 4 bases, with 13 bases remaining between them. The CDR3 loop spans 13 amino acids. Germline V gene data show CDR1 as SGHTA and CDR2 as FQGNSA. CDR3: CASTSGYGTEAFF. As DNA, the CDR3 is TGTGCCAGCACGAGTGGATATGGCACTGAAGCTTTCTTT.

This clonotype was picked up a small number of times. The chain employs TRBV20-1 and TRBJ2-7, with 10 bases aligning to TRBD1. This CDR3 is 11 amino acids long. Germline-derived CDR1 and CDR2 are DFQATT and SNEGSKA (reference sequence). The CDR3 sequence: CGGQGVYEQYF. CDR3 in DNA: TGCGGCGGACAGGGGGTTTACGAGCAGTACTTC.

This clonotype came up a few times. In DNA, the CDR3 is TGTGCCACCAGTGACCCGATAGCGGGAGGCACAGATACGCAGTATTTT. It codes for CATSDPIAGGTDTQYF. The rearrangement uses TRBV24-1 and TRBJ2-3; TRBD2 aligns across 9 bases. CDR1 and CDR2 (germline): KGHDR, SFDVKD. The CDR3 is made up of 16 amino acids. V lost 4 bases and J lost 1; bases outside the gene matches: 5.

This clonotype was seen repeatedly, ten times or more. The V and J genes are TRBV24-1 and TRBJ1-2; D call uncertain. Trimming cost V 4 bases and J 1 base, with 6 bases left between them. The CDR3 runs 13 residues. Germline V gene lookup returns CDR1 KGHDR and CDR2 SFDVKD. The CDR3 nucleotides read TGTGCCACCAGTGAATGGCGTAACTATGGCTACACCTTC. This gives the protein CATSEWRNYGYTF.

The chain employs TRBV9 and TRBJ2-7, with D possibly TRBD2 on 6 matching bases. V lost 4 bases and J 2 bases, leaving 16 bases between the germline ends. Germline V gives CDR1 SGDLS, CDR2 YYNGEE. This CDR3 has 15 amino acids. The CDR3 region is CASSLGLAPTYEQYF. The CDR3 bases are TGTGCCAGCAGCCTCGGCCTAGCGCCAACCTACGAGCAGTACTTC.

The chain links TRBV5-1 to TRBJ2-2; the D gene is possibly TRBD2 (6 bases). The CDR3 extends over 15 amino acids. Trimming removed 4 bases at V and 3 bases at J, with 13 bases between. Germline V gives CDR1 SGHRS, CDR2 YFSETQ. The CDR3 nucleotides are TGCGCCAGCAGCCTGGTAGAGCGGGACACCGGGGAGCTGTTTTTT. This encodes CASSLVERDTGELFF.

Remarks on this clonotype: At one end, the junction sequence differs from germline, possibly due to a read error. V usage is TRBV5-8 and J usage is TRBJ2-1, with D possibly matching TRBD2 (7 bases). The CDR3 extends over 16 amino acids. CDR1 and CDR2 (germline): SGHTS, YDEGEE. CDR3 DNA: TGCGCCAGCAGCTTGGGGGGGCAGAGCTCCTACAATGAGCAGTTCTTC. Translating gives CASSLGGQSSYNEQFF.

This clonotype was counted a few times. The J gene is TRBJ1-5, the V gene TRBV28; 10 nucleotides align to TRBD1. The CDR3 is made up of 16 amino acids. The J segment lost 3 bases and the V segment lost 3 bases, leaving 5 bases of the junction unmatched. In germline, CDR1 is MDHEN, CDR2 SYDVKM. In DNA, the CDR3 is TGTGCCAGCAGTTTTACCGGGACAGGGGCCAATCAGCCCCAGCATTTT. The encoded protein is CASSFTGTGANQPQHF.

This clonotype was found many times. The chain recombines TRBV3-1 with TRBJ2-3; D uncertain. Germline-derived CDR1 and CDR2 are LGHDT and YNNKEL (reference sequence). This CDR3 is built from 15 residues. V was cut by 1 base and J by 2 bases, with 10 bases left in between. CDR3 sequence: CASSQAPSFTDTQYF. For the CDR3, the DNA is TGTGCCAGCAGCCAAGCTCCCAGTTTCACAGATACGCAGTATTTT.

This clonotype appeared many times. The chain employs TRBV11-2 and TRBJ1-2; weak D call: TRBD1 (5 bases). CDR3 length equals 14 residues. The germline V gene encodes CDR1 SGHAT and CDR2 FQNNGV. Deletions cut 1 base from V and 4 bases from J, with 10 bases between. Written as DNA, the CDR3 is TGTGCCAGCAGCTTAGTAACGGGGACCTATGGCTACACCTTC. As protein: CASSLVTGTYGYTF.

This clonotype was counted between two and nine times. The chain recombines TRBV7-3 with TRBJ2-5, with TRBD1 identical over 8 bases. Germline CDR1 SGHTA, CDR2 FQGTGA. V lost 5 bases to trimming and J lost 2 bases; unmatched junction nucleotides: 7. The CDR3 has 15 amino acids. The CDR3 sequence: CASSPTWDRQETQYF. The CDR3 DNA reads TGTGCCAGCAGCCCGACCTGGGACAGGCAAGAGACCCAGTACTTC.

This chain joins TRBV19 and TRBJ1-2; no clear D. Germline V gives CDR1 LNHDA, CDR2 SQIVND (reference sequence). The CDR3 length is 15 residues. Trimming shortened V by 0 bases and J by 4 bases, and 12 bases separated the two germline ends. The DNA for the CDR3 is TGTGCCAGTAGTATAGATCTTCCGGGGAGCTATGGCTACACCTTC. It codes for CASSIDLPGSYGYTF.

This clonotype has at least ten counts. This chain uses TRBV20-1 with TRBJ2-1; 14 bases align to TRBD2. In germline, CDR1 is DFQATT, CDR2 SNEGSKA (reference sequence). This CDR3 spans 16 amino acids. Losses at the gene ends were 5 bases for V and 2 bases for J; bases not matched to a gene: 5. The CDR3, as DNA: TGCAGTGCTTCCCGACTAGCGGGAGGGCCCTACAATGAGCAGTTCTTC. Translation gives CSASRLAGGPYNEQFF.

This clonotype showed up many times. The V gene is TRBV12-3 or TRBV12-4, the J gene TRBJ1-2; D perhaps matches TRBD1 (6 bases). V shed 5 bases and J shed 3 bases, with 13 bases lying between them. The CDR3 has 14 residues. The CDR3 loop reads CASSPTYRDYGYTF. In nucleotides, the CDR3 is TGTGCCAGCAGTCCCACCTACAGGGACTATGGCTACACCTTC.